This TCR beta chain comes out of a study of cytomegalovirus exposure and HLA in healthy donors. Findings and caveats of the study: In a later analysis, TCR beta V- and J-gene trimming showed a link to a missense DCLRE1C variant.

This CDR3 contains 15 residues. V dropped 3 bases and J dropped 7; count of bases not matched to a gene: 3. CDR1 and CDR2 (germline): KGHSH, LQKENI. Primers: 60 Vbeta forward and 13 Jbeta reverse. Generated by immunoSEQ multiplex PCR, the TCRdb table keeps only in-frame clones and is missing some. The profile shows tens of thousands of clones, approximately 80% of them singletons. Comment on this clone: Its target is not known.

The V call is TRBV18, the J call TRBJ1-6; 10 positions match TRBD1. The origin of this receptor is a man in his late teens or twenties in good health and CMV-seronegative. Sequenced: PBMCs. Written as DNA, the CDR3 is TGTGCCAGCTCACCTTCGGGACAGGGGAATTCACCCCTCCACTTT. Encoded protein: CASSPSGQGNSPLHF.